Listed below are T cell receptor beta chains from one sample, sequenced in a study of T cells expressing NK-cell markers. TCRdb reanalyzed the 5' RACE reads, giving one entry per CDR3 protein sequence and no DNA. Listed are about 550,000 distinct CDR3 sequences; approximately 4% falls within the top ten. Sequencing input: blood T cells: a sorted CD56 or NKG2C T cell subset, CD4+ or CD8+ T cells, or bulk PBMC T cells (not recorded which). The receptors stem from a man between 18 and 35 years old in good health. Both conserved end residues are part of each CDR3.

V gene	J gene	CDR3 protein
TRBV11-2	TRBJ2-1	CASSRPGGIDEQFF
TRBV4-2	TRBJ1-5	CASSQDRGPNQPQHF
TRBV5-5	TRBJ2-7	CASQTGGLIRSYEQYF
TRBV10-3	TRBJ1-1	CAIRSGLDTEAFF
TRBV9	TRBJ2-2	CASSVVAGASGELFF
TRBV20-1	TRBJ2-7	CSARASGEEQYF
TRBV28	TRBJ2-7	CASGYRWGPSYEQYF
TRBV20-1	TRBJ2-3	CSARGGRVGTDTQYF
TRBV18	TRBJ2-1	CASSPPDSSVSQFF
TRBV30	TRBJ1-6	CAWEGQGNSPLHF
TRBV12-3/TRBV12-4	TRBJ2-3	CASSLRTGSSTDTQYF
TRBV4-3	TRBJ2-7	CASSQDKGQGAYEQYF
TRBV4-1	TRBJ2-1	CASSRGNLPTYNEQFF
TRBV9	TRBJ2-7	CASSGSGSRSEQYF
TRBV28	TRBJ2-2	CASSLLVGAGPGELFF
TRBV6-2/TRBV6-3	TRBJ2-7	CASTPSGQGYEQYF
TRBV27	TRBJ1-2	CASSSPSGPDYGYTF
TRBV11-3	TRBJ2-2	CASSSYATGELFF
TRBV7-2	TRBJ2-1	CASSLALGGRFF
TRBV27	TRBJ2-7	CASSSFGLAGYERYF
TRBV10-3	TRBJ2-5	CAISESPRETQYF
TRBV12-3/TRBV12-4	TRBJ2-3	CASSRVDTQYF
TRBV10-3	TRBJ2-5	CAIRPVVQETQYF
TRBV7-2	TRBJ2-3	CASSFRGLASGTDTQYF
TRBV7-2	TRBJ2-1	CASTWGQGVQFF
TRBV4-2	TRBJ2-1	CASSQAGSGTEQFF
TRBV12-3/TRBV12-4	TRBJ1-6	CASSLTASPLHF
TRBV3-1	TRBJ2-3	CASSLTGSASTDTQYF
TRBV12-3/TRBV12-4	TRBJ2-2	CASSLFDVTQELFF
TRBV4-3	TRBJ2-3	CASSRLGQGATDTQYF
TRBV7-2	TRBJ2-3	CASSPDSSQRADTQYF
TRBV24-1	TRBJ2-6	CATGDRGSGANVLTF